This paragraph covers one TCR beta chain sequence. What it recognizes is unknown. Time point specified: newly diagnosed, previously untreated cHL patient sample. Researchers used newly diagnosed, untreated classical Hodgkin lymphoma PBMCs for comparison. Clones were sequenced by immunoSEQ multiplex PCR, and TCRdb holds only the in-frame ones, with some missing. Of some 28,000 clones in the sample, just over 90% were seen once. The CDR3 consists of 16 residues. Between the trimmed V and J ends, which lost 0 bases and 1 base, there was a span of 11 bases. Germline V gene data show CDR1 as MNHEY and CDR2 as SVGAGI. The data were taken from a study of PD-1 blockade in classical Hodgkin lymphoma. Study outcomes and limitations: Newly diagnosed patients reportedly had lower baseline TCR diversity than healthy donors. There remain no defined causes for the repertoire differences, which possibly reflect disease activity or prior therapy.

Sample: peripheral blood mononuclear cells (PBMCs). The receptor comes from a human donor with classical Hodgkin lymphoma. The chain combines TRBV6-5 with TRBJ2-3; tentatively, D is TRBD2 (5 bases). The CDR3 sequence: CASSYSIATGTDTQYF. DNA for the CDR3: TGTGCCAGCAGTTACTCGATAGCGACCGGCACAGATACGCAGTATTTT.